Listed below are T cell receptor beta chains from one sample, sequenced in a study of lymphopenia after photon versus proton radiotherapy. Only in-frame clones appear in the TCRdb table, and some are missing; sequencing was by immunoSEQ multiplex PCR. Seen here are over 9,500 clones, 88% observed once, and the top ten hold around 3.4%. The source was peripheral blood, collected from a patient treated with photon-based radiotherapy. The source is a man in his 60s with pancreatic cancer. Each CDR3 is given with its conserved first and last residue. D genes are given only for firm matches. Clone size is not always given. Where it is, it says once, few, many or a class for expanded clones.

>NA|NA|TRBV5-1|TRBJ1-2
CASREGVIYGYTF
TGTGCCAGCAGGGAGGGGGTGATCTATGGCTACACCTTC
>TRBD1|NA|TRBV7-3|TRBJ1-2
CASSLADRDGYTF
TGTGCCAGCAGCCTAGCGGACAGGGATGGCTACACCTTC
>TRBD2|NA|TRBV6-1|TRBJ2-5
CASSELRTSEVETQYF
TGTGCCAGCAGTGAATTGCGGACTAGCGAGGTGGAGACCCAGTACTTC
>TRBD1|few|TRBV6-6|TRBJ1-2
CASRSTGTGNGYTF
TGTGCCAGCAGGTCGACAGGGACAGGGAATGGCTACACCTTC
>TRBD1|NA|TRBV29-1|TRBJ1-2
CSVESRDRISGYTF
TGCAGCGTTGAATCCCGGGACAGGATCTCTGGCTACACCTTC
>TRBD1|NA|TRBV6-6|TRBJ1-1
CASSYARGRMTEAFF
TGTGCCAGCAGTTACGCCAGGGGGCGAATGACTGAAGCTTTCTTT
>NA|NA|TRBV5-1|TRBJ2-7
CASSLIVGFEQYF
TGCGCCAGCAGCTTGATAGTGGGGTTCGAGCAGTACTTC
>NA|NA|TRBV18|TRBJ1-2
CASSLMGQQNYGYTF
TGTGCCAGCTCACTCATGGGACAACAAAACTATGGCTACACCTTC
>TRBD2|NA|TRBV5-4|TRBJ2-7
CASSSTSSGEQYF
TGTGCCAGCAGCTCGACATCTAGCGGCGAGCAGTACTTC
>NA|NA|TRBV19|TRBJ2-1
CASRTAHSYNEQFF
TGTGCCAGTAGGACAGCACATTCCTACAATGAGCAGTTCTTC
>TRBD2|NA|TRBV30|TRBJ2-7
CAWRLAGAYEQYF
TGTGCCTGGAGGTTAGCGGGGGCTTACGAGCAGTACTTC
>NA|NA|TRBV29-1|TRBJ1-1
CSAAQGRTEAFF
TGCAGCGCAGCCCAGGGGAGGACTGAAGCTTTCTTT
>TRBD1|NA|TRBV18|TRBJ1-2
CASSPEGAQAYGYTF
TGTGCCAGCTCACCCGAGGGGGCACAGGCCTATGGCTACACCTTC
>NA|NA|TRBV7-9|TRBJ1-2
CASSLIRQDGYTF
TGTGCCAGCAGCTTAATTCGACAGGATGGCTACACCTTC
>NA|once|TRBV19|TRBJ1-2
CAGYGYTF
TGTGCCGGTTATGGCTACACCTTC
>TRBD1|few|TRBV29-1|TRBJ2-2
CSVEGLQGSTGELFF
TGCAGCGTTGAAGGCCTACAGGGGAGCACCGGGGAGCTGTTTTTT
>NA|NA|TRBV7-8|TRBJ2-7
CASSLQVYEQYF
TGTGCCAGCAGCCTACAGGTTTACGAGCAGTACTTC
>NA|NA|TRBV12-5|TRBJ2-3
CASGWREATDTQYF
TGTGCTAGTGGTTGGAGGGAAGCGACAGATACGCAGTATTTT
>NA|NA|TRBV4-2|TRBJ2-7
CASSQELHSSYEQYF
TGTGCCAGCAGCCAGGAGCTGCACAGCAGCTACGAGCAGTACTTC
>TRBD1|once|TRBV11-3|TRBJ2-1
CASSLGEQGSGEQFF
TGTGCCAGCAGCTTAGGGGAACAGGGGAGCGGTGAGCAGTTCTTC
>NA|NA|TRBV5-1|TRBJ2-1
CASSLRGVGADNEQFF
TGCGCCAGCAGCTTAAGAGGGGTAGGGGCAGACAATGAGCAGTTCTTC
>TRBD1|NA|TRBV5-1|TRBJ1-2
CASSLPTGGQPYGYTF
TGCGCCAGCAGCTTGCCTACAGGGGGCCAACCCTATGGCTACACCTTC
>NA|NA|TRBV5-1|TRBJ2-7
CASSGQGPRSSYEQYF
TGCGCCAGCAGTGGGCAGGGGCCGAGGAGCTCCTACGAGCAGTACTTC
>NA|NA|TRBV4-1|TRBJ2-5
CASSQRGWSETQYF
TGCGCCAGCAGCCAAAGGGGATGGTCCGAGACCCAGTACTTC
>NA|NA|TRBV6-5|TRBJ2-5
CASSYSSGSQETQYF
TGTGCCAGCAGTTACTCCAGCGGCAGCCAAGAGACCCAGTACTTC
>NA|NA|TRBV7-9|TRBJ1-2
CASLPRGVDYGYTF
TGTGCCAGCCTCCCGCGGGGTGTGGACTATGGCTACACCTTC
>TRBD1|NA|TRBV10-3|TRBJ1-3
CAISEQGTNTIYF
TGTGCCATCAGTGAACAGGGGACAAACACCATATATTTT
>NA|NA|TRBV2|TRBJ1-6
CASRRTATYNSPLHF
TGTGCCAGCAGGAGGACAGCGACCTATAATTCACCCCTCCACTTT
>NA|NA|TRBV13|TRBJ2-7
CASSPRNEGIYEQYF
TGTGCCAGCAGCCCAAGGAACGAGGGTATCTACGAGCAGTACTTC
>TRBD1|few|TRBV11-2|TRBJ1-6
CASSWDSNSPLHF
TGTGCCAGCAGCTGGGACAGCAATTCACCCCTCCACTTT
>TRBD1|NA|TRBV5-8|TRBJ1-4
CASSSRDRMEEANEKLFF
TGTGCCAGCAGCTCCCGGGACAGGATGGAGGAGGCTAATGAAAAACTGTTTTTT
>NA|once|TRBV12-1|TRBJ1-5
CASPMWGVYSNQPQHF
TGTGCCAGCCCGATGTGGGGGGTTTATAGCAATCAGCCCCAGCATTTT
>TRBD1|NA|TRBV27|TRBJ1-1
CASSLIWDRGSHNTEAFF
TGTGCCAGCAGTTTAATATGGGACAGGGGCTCACACAACACTGAAGCTTTCTTT
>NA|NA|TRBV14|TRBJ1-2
CASSRTNTNYGYTF
TGTGCCAGCAGTCGAACAAACACTAACTATGGCTACACCTTC
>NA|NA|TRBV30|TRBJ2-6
CAWRMTGANVLTF
TGTGCCTGGAGGATGACTGGGGCCAACGTCCTGACTTTC
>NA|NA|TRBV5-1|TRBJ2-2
CASSRQGEITGELFF
TGCGCCAGCAGCAGGCAGGGAGAAATCACCGGGGAGCTGTTTTTT
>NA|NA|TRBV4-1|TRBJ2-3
CASSQESGTRVFWTQYF
TGCGCCAGCAGCCAAGAGTCTGGCACCCGAGTATTTTGGACGCAGTATTTT